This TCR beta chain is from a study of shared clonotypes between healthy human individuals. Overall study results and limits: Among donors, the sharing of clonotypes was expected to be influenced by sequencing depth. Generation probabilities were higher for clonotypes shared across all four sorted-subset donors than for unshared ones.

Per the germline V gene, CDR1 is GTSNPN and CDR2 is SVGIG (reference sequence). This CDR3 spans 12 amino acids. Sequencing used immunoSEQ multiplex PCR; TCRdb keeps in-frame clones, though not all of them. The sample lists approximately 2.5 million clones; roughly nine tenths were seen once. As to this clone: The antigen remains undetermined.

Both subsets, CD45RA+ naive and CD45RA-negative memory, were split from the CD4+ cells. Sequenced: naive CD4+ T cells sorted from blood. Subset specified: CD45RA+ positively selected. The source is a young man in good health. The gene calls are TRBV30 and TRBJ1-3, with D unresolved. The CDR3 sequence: CASRISGNTIYF. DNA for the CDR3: TGTGCTTCACGGATCTCTGGAAACACCATATATTTT.